This TCR beta chain is drawn from a study of human T cells and chemical hapten exposure. The time point was: patch test 1, 2 weeks after DPC sensitization. The sample's treatment: therapeutic diphenylcyclopropenone sensitization with weekly scalp DPC. The CDR3 totals 13 residues. Germline lookup yields CDR1 SGDLS and CDR2 YYNGEE. V lost 1 base to trimming and J lost 9 bases, with 11 bases between them. MiXCR, applied by TCRdb to the RACE reads, yields one record per CDR3 protein. The repertoire includes about 100,000 distinct CDR3 sequences, roughly a tenth of them detected once, and 2.2% sits in the top ten.

The chain carries TRBV9 and TRBJ2-1; TRBD1 might be the D (5 bases). This receptor was obtained from a man between 35 and 55 years old with alopecia areata. Some clones in this sample may be carry-over from other donors' samples. The input for sequencing was whole blood, taken in connection with sensitization to the hapten diphenylcyclopropenone (DPC). DNA for the CDR3: TGTGCCAGCAGCGTATGGGGCGATGGTGAGCAGTTCTTC. This sequence encodes CASSVWGDGEQFF.